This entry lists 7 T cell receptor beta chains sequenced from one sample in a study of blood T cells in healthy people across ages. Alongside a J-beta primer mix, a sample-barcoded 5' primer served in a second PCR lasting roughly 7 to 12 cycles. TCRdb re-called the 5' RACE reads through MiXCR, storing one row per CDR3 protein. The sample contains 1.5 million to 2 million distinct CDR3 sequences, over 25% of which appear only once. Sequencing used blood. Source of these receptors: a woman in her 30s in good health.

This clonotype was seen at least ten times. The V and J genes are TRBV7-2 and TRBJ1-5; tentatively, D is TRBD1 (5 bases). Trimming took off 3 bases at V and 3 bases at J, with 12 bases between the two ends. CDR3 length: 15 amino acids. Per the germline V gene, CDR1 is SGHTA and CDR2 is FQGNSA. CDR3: CASSFAGGLNQPQHF. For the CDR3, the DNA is TGTGCCAGCAGCTTCGCGGGGGGACTCAATCAGCCCCAGCATTTT.

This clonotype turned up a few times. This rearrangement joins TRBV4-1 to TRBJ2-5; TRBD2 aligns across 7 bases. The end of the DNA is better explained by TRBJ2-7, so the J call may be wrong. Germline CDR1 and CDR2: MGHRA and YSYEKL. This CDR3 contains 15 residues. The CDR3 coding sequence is TGCGCCAGCAGCCCCCACCCGGGACCGGGAGGCGAGCAGTACTTC. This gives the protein CASSPHPGPGGEQYF.

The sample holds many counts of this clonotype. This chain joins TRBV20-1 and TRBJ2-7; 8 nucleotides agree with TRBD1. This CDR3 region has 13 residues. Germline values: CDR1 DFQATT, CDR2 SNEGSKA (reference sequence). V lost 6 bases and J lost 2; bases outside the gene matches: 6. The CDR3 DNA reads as TGCAGTGCCTTCAGGGGGCTACCCTACGAGCAGTACTTC. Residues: CSAFRGLPYEQYF.

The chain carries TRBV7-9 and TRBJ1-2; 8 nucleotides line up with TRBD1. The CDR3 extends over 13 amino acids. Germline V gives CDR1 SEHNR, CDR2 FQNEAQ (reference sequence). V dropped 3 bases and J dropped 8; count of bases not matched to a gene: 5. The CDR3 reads CASSFGQGLGYTF. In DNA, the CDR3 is TGTGCCAGCAGCTTTGGACAGGGATTAGGCTACACCTTC.

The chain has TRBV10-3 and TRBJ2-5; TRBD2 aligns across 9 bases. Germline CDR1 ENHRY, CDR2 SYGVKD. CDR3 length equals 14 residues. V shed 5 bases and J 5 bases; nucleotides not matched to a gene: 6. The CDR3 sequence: CAISIAGEGETQYF. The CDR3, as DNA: TGTGCCATCAGTATAGCGGGAGAAGGCGAGACCCAGTACTTC.

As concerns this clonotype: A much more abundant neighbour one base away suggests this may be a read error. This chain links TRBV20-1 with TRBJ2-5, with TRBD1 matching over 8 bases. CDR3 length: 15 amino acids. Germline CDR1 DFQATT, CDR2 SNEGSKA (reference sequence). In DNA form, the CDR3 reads TGCGGTGCTACTAAGGACAGGGCCACCCAAGAGACCCAGTACTTC. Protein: CGATKDRATQETQYF.

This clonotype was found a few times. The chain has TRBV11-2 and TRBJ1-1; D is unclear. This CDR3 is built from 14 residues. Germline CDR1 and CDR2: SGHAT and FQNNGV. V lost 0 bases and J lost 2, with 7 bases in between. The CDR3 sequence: CASSLDTPNTEAFF. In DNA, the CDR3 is TGTGCCAGCAGCTTAGATACACCTAACACTGAAGCTTTCTTT.